This entry lists 28 T cell receptor beta chains sequenced from one sample in a study of cytomegalovirus exposure and HLA in healthy donors (dated by TCRdb to 2017 to 2019). Library preparation used the immunoSEQ multiplex PCR assay. For the multiplex PCR, a mixture combining 60 forward primers for TCR Vbeta segments and 13 reverse primers for TCR Jbeta segments was used. In TCRdb, the immuneACCESS table is reduced to in-frame sequences with V and J assigned. These tables do not hold every clone; where another copy was compared, an unresolved V gene accounts for under half, and the others remain unexplained. This sample is represented by some 160,000 clones; 70% to 90% of them were singletons. Clones ranked in the top ten supply roughly 2% of the sample. Sequenced input: PBMCs. The receptors were gathered from a young woman in good health and CMV-seronegative.

This clone came up once. This chain joins TRBV7-9 and TRBJ1-2; 7 positions match TRBD1. The CDR3 runs to 12 residues. The ends lost 5 bases at V and 8 bases at J; junction bases unmatched: 5. The V gene's germline CDR1 is SEHNR and CDR2 FQNEAQ (reference sequence). The CDR3 DNA is TGTGCCAGCAGCGGACAGGTCCGCGGCTACACCTTC. It encodes CASSGQVRGYTF. Drawing the rest from reference TRBV7-9 and TRBJ1-2, the complete variable domain is DTGVSQNPRHKITKRGQNVTFRCDPISEHNRLYWYRQTLGQGPEFLTYFQNEAQLEKSRLLSDRFSAERPKGSFSTLEIQRTEQGDSAMYLCASSGQVRGYTFGSGTRLTVV.

The rearrangement links TRBV11-2 to TRBJ1-5; TRBD1 is a possible D gene (6 bases). The CDR3 is 16 residues long. Deletions cut 6 bases from V and 4 bases from J, with 19 bases between. CDR1 and CDR2 from the germline V gene are SGHAT and FQNNGV. CDR3 loop: CASSVGGVVGNQPQHF. The DNA of the CDR3 is TGTGCCAGCAGTGTAGGGGGGGTCGTTGGGAATCAGCCCCAGCATTTT.

This chain connects TRBV6-5 to TRBJ1-5; D is unclear. This CDR3 contains 13 residues. The ends were cut back, 5 bases at V and 5 bases at J, with 10 bases in the middle. CDR1 is MNHEY, CDR2 SVGAGI, per germline. CDR3 loop: CASSGLRDQPQHF. In DNA, the CDR3 is TGTGCCAGCAGTGGCCTGAGGGATCAGCCCCAGCATTTT.

About this clone: Within the sample, other DNA sequences also encode this same CDR3. The chain uses TRBV6-4 and TRBJ2-7, with D possibly matching TRBD1 (5 bases). In germline, CDR1 is MRHNA, CDR2 SNTAGT. CDR3 size: 14 residues. Trimming stripped 8 bases from V and 2 bases from J, with 16 bases between. CDR3 amino acids: CASFRRQPPYEQYF. CDR3 nucleotide sequence: TGTGCCAGCTTCCGCAGACAGCCGCCCTACGAGCAGTACTTC.

V usage is TRBV19 and J usage is TRBJ2-3, with TRBD2 identical over 12 bases. The CDR3 length is 16 residues. Germline CDR1 is LNHDA and CDR2 is SQIVND (reference sequence). V was pared by 7 bases and J by 10 bases, with 15 bases of the junction left unmatched. In nucleotides, the CDR3 is TGTGCCAGTACCCCGACTAGCGGGGGTCCACAGCTACCGCAGTATTTT. It is translated as CASTPTSGGPQLPQYF.

The table lists this clone with a few counts. The CDR3 reads CASSDGTSGVETQYF. The CDR3 DNA follows: TGCGCCAGCAGCGATGGGACTAGCGGGGTGGAGACCCAGTACTTC. The chain employs TRBV5-1 and TRBJ2-5; 13 nucleotides align to TRBD2. Germline V gene data show CDR1 as SGHRS and CDR2 as YFSETQ. V was clipped by 4 bases and J by 5 bases; unmatched bases: 5. The CDR3 covers 15 residues.

The chain links TRBV5-4 to TRBJ1-2, with 8 nucleotides matching TRBD1. The CDR3 totals 14 residues. J lost 5 bases, V lost 5 bases, and 8 bases had no gene match. The V gene's germline CDR1 is SGHNT and CDR2 YYREEE (reference sequence). The CDR3: CASSFGRTGYGYTF. The DNA of the CDR3 is TGTGCCAGCAGTTTTGGAAGGACAGGGTATGGCTACACCTTC.

This chain links TRBV10-3 with TRBJ2-5; 9 bases agree with TRBD2. Germline V lookup: CDR1 ENHRY, CDR2 SYGVKD. The V gene end was trimmed by 7 bases and the J gene end by 5 bases; junction bases not matched to a gene: 5. The CDR3 totals 13 residues. The CDR3 loop is CAIKAGGWETQYF. The CDR3 nucleotides are TGTGCCATCAAAGCGGGGGGCTGGGAGACCCAGTACTTC.

The genes are TRBV27 and TRBJ2-7; 9 bases are a match to TRBD2. The CDR3 has 16 residues. The V and J ends lost 2 bases and 4 bases, in that order; junction bases with no gene match: 9. The germline gives CDR1 MNHEY, CDR2 SMNVEV (reference sequence). CDR3 DNA: TGTGCCAGCAGTTTAGTCTTGGCGGGAGGGCCATACGAGCAGTACTTC. It codes for CASSLVLAGGPYEQYF.

This clone has just one count. The CDR3 region is CASSPSWTSRHEQFF. In nucleotides, the CDR3 is TGTGCCAGCAGCCCTTCCTGGACTAGTAGACATGAGCAGTTCTTC. The V call is TRBV7-8, the J call TRBJ2-1; TRBD2 agrees at 7 bases. The CDR3 has 15 amino acids. V lost 5 bases, J lost 8 bases, and 12 bases stayed unmatched. From germline, CDR1 is SGHVS and CDR2 FQNEAQ.

The chain couples TRBV28 to TRBJ1-5, with D possibly TRBD1 on 6 matching bases. This CDR3 region has 14 residues. CDR1 and CDR2 (germline): MDHEN, SYDVKM. V lost 5 bases, J lost 4 bases, and 12 bases lay in between. The CDR3 DNA reads TGTGCCAGCAGTGCCCGGGACACTAATCAGCCCCAGCATTTT. Amino acid sequence: CASSARDTNQPQHF.

The genes are TRBV6-5 and TRBJ1-6, with D uncertain. CDR3 size: 16 residues. From germline, CDR1 is MNHEY and CDR2 SVGAGI. V was cut by 0 bases and J by 6 bases, with 12 bases left in between. In DNA, the CDR3 is TGTGCCAGCAGTTACTCTGGTGGCAGTCGTAATTCACCCCTCCACTTT. Translated: CASSYSGGSRNSPLHF.

This rearrangement joins TRBV15 to TRBJ2-5, with 7 bases fitting TRBD2. The CDR3 totals 16 residues. Trimming removed 5 bases from V and 5 bases from J; junction bases left unmatched: 14. Germline V gene lookup returns CDR1 LNHNV and CDR2 YYDKDF (reference sequence). CDR3 sequence: CATSGQRDWGGETQYF. CDR3 nucleotides: TGTGCCACCAGCGGCCAAAGGGACTGGGGGGGGGAGACCCAGTACTTC.

V is TRBV7-9 and J is TRBJ2-2; TRBD1 is a possible D gene (6 bases). This CDR3 is built from 16 residues. The germline V and J ends were trimmed by 3 bases and 5 bases, with 16 bases remaining between them. CDR1 SEHNR and CDR2 FQNEAQ come from the germline V gene (reference sequence). CDR3 sequence reads: CASSFLRGRRTGELFF. The CDR3 DNA is TGTGCCAGCAGCTTTCTCAGGGGACGGAGGACCGGGGAGCTGTTTTTT.

This chain uses TRBV7-9 with TRBJ2-7; 9 bases align to TRBD1. V gave up 2 bases and J gave up 5 bases; unmatched junction bases: 7. Germline CDR1 is SEHNR and CDR2 is FQNEAQ (reference sequence). The CDR3 covers 15 residues. CDR3 amino acids: CASSLPGQGMDEQYF. The CDR3 coding sequence is TGTGCCAGCAGCTTACCGGGACAGGGAATGGACGAGCAGTACTTC.

The CDR3 reads CASSVDASESTDTQYF. CDR3 sequence (DNA): TGTGCCAGCAGCGTAGACGCTAGCGAAAGCACAGATACGCAGTATTTT. The chain couples TRBV9 to TRBJ2-3, with D possibly matching TRBD2 (6 bases). CDR3 length: 16 residues. V was cut by 0 bases and J by 0 bases, with 11 bases left in between. Per the germline V gene, CDR1 is SGDLS and CDR2 is YYNGEE.

The chain joins TRBV6-5 to TRBJ1-2; 10 bases are a match to TRBD1. CDR1 MNHEY and CDR2 SVGAGI come from the germline V gene. The V segment lost 4 bases and the J segment 2 bases; nucleotides outside the gene matches: 1. The length of the CDR3 is 14 residues. In DNA form, the CDR3 reads TGTGCCAGCAGTTGGGACAGGGGCAACTATGGCTACACCTTC. Translating gives CASSWDRGNYGYTF.

V and J are TRBV27 and TRBJ2-1; D possibly corresponds to TRBD2 (6 bases). This CDR3 spans 15 amino acids. V dropped 3 bases and J dropped 7 bases, with 16 bases sitting between them. Germline CDR1 is MNHEY and CDR2 is SMNVEV (reference sequence). DNA for the CDR3: TGTGCCAGCAGTTTGGTTTGGCGGGGAGGAAATGAGCAGTTCTTC. This sequence encodes CASSLVWRGGNEQFF.

Regarding this clone: Mismatch with germline at one junction end may stem from a read error. The identical CDR3 is also encoded by other nucleotide sequences in the sample. The genes are TRBV5-1 and TRBJ1-2; 7 bases are shared with TRBD1. CDR1 and CDR2 from the germline V gene are SGHRS and YFSETQ. The CDR3 runs 14 residues. The CDR3 DNA reads as TGCGCCAGCAGCCCCACGACAGGGAACTACGGCTACACCTTC. Protein: CASSPTTGNYGYTF. The whole variable domain, filled in from reference TRBV5-1 and TRBJ1-2, reads KAGVTQTPRYLIKTRGQQVTLSCSPISGHRSVSWYQQTPGQGLQFLFEYFSETQRNKGNFPGRFSGRQFSNSRSEMNVSTLELGDSALYLCASSPTTGNYGYTFGSGTRLTVV.

The chain combines TRBV2 with TRBJ1-5; D is undetermined. CDR1 and CDR2 (germline): SNHLY, FYNNEI. CDR3 size: 14 residues. The V and J ends lost 6 bases and 3 bases respectively, with 12 bases between them. CDR3 sequence (DNA): TGTGCCAGCAGAGAGGGATCGGTCAATCAGCCCCAGCATTTT. It specifies CASREGSVNQPQHF.

This sequence joins TRBV5-1 and TRBJ1-1, with D maybe TRBD1 (6 bases). CDR3 length equals 14 residues. Germline V gene sequence: CDR1 SGHRS, CDR2 YFSETQ. Trimming cost V 2 bases and J 4 bases, with 12 bases left between them. CDR3 nucleotide sequence: TGCGCCAGCAGCTTTACAGGGTGGGGCACTGAAGCTTTCTTT. Protein sequence: CASSFTGWGTEAFF. Using reference TRBV5-1 and TRBJ1-1 for the parts outside the CDR3, the full variable domain is KAGVTQTPRYLIKTRGQQVTLSCSPISGHRSVSWYQQTPGQGLQFLFEYFSETQRNKGNFPGRFSGRQFSNSRSEMNVSTLELGDSALYLCASSFTGWGTEAFFGQGTRLTVV.

This chain connects TRBV15 to TRBJ2-3; 8 bases match TRBD2. This CDR3 has 13 residues. The V and J ends lost 4 bases and 6 bases, in that order; junction bases with no gene match: 3. In germline, CDR1 is LNHNV, CDR2 YYDKDF (reference sequence). As DNA, the CDR3 is TGTGCCACCAGCATGGCGGGAGGCGATACGCAGTATTTT. This codes for CATSMAGGDTQYF.

The V and J genes are TRBV28 and TRBJ1-1; possibly TRBD1 for D (5 bases). Germline-derived CDR1 and CDR2 are MDHEN and SYDVKM. The CDR3 consists of 14 residues. V was trimmed by 6 bases and J by 5 bases, leaving 16 bases between them. CDR3 coding DNA: TGTGCCAGCAGCTTACCAGGGCGGGGGACTGAAGCTTTCTTT. Protein sequence: CASSLPGRGTEAFF.

The CDR3 coding sequence is TGCAGCGTCCGTGAGTACCAAGAGACCCAGTACTTC. It encodes CSVREYQETQYF. The V and J genes are TRBV29-1 and TRBJ2-5; D gene unclear. Per germline, CDR1 SQVTM and CDR2 ANQGSEA. There are 12 residues in the CDR3. Between the trimmed V and J ends, which lost 6 bases and 0 bases, there was a span of 8 bases.

The gene calls are TRBV18 and TRBJ2-1; 8 nucleotides agree with TRBD2. V dropped 3 bases and J dropped 8; count of bases not matched to a gene: 6. Germline-derived CDR1 and CDR2 are KGHSH and LQKENI. This CDR3 has 14 residues. DNA for the CDR3: TGTGCCAGCTCACCCGGGACTAGTAGCGATGAGCAGTTCTTC. Its protein is CASSPGTSSDEQFF.

The chain has TRBV9 and TRBJ2-4; 8 nucleotides agree with TRBD2. The CDR3 contains 14 residues. Germline trimming cut 0 bases from V and 8 bases from J; bases unmatched to any gene: 4. Germline CDR1 SGDLS, CDR2 YYNGEE. In nucleotides, the CDR3 is TGTGCCAGCAGCGTAGGTCCGGGAGGGGACATTCAGTACTTC. It codes for CASSVGPGGDIQYF.

The genes are TRBV28 and TRBJ1-2; D ambiguous. Between the trimmed V and J ends, which lost 5 bases and 8 bases, there was a span of 15 bases. CDR3 length: 13 residues. Germline CDR1 is MDHEN and CDR2 is SYDVKM. This CDR3 reads CASSPRRGAGYTF. CDR3 sequence (DNA): TGTGCCAGCAGTCCCAGACGAGGAGCGGGCTACACCTTC.

The chain uses TRBV5-1 and TRBJ1-1, with TRBD1 identical over 9 bases. Losses at the gene ends were 3 bases for V and 4 bases for J; bases not matched to a gene: 7. The CDR3 contains 15 residues. Germline assignment: CDR1 SGHRS and CDR2 YFSETQ. The DNA for the CDR3 is TGCGCCAGCAGCTCTAACAGGGGGCGAACCACTGAAGCTTTCTTT. The encoded protein is CASSSNRGRTTEAFF. Full variable domain (missing parts from reference TRBV5-1 and TRBJ1-1): KAGVTQTPRYLIKTRGQQVTLSCSPISGHRSVSWYQQTPGQGLQFLFEYFSETQRNKGNFPGRFSGRQFSNSRSEMNVSTLELGDSALYLCASSSNRGRTTEAFFGQGTRLTVV.